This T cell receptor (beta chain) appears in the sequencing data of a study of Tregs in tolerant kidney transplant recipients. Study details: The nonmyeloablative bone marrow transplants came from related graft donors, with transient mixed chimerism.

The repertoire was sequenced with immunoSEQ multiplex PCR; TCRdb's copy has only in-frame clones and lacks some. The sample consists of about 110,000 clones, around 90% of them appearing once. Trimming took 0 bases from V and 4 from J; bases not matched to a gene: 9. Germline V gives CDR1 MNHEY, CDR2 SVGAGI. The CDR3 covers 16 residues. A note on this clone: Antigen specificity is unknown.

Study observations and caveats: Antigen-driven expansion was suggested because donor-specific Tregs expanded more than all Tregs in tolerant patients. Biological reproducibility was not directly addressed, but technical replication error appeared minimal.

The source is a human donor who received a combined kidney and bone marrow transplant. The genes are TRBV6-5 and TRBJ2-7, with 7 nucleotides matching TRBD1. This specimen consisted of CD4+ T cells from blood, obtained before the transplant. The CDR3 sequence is CASSYSPGTAQYEQYF. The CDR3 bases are TGTGCCAGCAGTTACTCGCCCGGGACAGCTCAATACGAGCAGTACTTC.